A single T cell receptor beta chain is shown here with its context. No cognate antigen has been identified for it. No base quality values were provided; no much bigger clone lies one nucleotide off. Total RNA and DNA were co-extracted without cell sorting from roughly 20-30 mg of bulk tissue using the AllPrep DNA/RNA mini kit. Surgical resection was performed in China between November 2015 and 2016 on four or five patients with histopathologically diagnosed primary liver carcinoma. At the time of sampling, the patients had chronic HBV infection and had not received any treatment. Fresh tumor and adjacent tissue pieces were bisected, with one half stored in RNAlater at -80 degrees C and the other half sent for histology. The data belong to a study of tumor-infiltrating lymphocytes in primary liver carcinoma (dated by TCRdb to the late 2010s). Study-level background: The five patients, three men and two women aged 30 to 69 years, had hepatocellular carcinoma (four) or combined HCC and intrahepatic cholangiocarcinoma (one). Across five regions of each liver tumor, along with adjacent normal tissue and blood, the study brought together TCRbeta repertoire sequencing, expression microarrays and whole-exome sequencing. The five patients had tumors staged T1-T3 N0M0, with maximum diameters ranging from about 4.2 to 10 cm. A total of approximately 35 specimens from 5 patients, comprising some 25 tumor regions, 5 adjacent noncancerous liver tissues and 5 peripheral blood samples, were covered by TCRbeta repertoire sequencing. Each sample produced roughly 3.65 to 7.13 million productive TCRbeta reads, and read depth showed no significant difference between tissue types. High reproducibility was observed for the technical replicate repertoires, with mean shared-clone rates approximately 0.9 and correlation coefficients above 0.95. Results and caveats for the whole study, not just this receptor: The study included only a few patients, and the authors note findings should be validated in a larger study. Since the samples were bulk and unsorted, there was no way to compare CD4+ and CD8+ T cell repertoires. Repertoire overlap was found to be higher between tumor regions (mean around 35%) than between tumor-adjacent (roughly 17%) or tumor-blood (14%) pairs, consistent with antigen-driven expansion. The top 250 clones made up a significantly larger repertoire fraction in tumors than in blood (p = 0.039). Because only the TCR beta chain was sequenced and unpaired alpha chains were not captured, true repertoire diversity is likely underestimated.

Using a constant-region primer and ProtoScript II reverse transcriptase, TCRbeta-specific cDNA was reverse-transcribed from approximately 0.55 ug total RNA. The TCRbeta libraries were prepared through three rounds of nested multiplex PCR following a slightly modified ARM-PCR procedure. The first two PCR rounds used multiplex TRBV1-TRBV30 forward primers with a Cbeta reverse primer, each for approximately 10 cycles. A final 25-cycle PCR with Deep VentR polymerase added sample barcodes and Illumina adapters. Before sequencing, amplicons of 200-500 bp were purified from gel using a QIAquick gel extraction kit. The TCRbeta amplicons were sequenced with 250-bp paired-end reads on an Illumina HiSeq 2500. Per the source publication's procedure: To recover full CDR3 sequences, reads were quality-trimmed using Trimmomatic v0.33 and paired reads were then merged using FLASH v1.2.11. V, D and J germline segments were assigned to the rearranged TCRbeta sequences by MiGEC v1.2.1b. Clonotype statistics and Shannon-Wiener diversity indices were computed with VDJtools v1.0.0. Except for diversity analysis, only the 250 most abundant clonotypes of each sample were used in subsequent analyses to reduce sampling bias. TCRdb applied fastp at Q25 and MiXCR to the public reads, then kept only in-frame beta chains. Every entry covers one CDR3 protein and lists the most common genes and DNA from its rows. The V and J calls, along with clone size, are taken from TCRdb and not from the paper's own processing. The sample records roughly 86,000 distinct CDR3 sequences, 65% to 70% of which are singletons. The top ten clonotypes cover around 25% of the sample.

The CDR3 goes from the cysteine to the phenylalanine over 15 residues. Only the CDR3 region is kept as DNA, spanning 45 bases read in frame from base 1. CDR1 and CDR2 (MRHNA, SNTAGT) derive from the germline V gene. The sequence joins TRBV6-4 to TRBJ2-3; no D gene is confidently identified. The J call could be wrong; TRBJ1-5 is a better fit for the DNA end. This TCR came from a man aged 40-50 years with primary liver carcinoma and hepatitis B virus infection. Sequencing input: tumor-adjacent normal liver tissue. CDR3 reads: CASSEASGSTDTQHF. The DNA reads as follows: TGTGCCAGCAGTGAAGCTAGCGGGAGCACAGATACGCAGCATTTT.